The 26 T cell receptor beta chains presented below share a single source sample, sequenced in a study of T-cell memory formation after mild COVID-19. Each CDR3 protein gets one entry after TCRdb re-called the 5' RACE reads with MiXCR. The profile shows 350,000 to 500,000 distinct CDR3 sequences, more than 15% of them singletons. Sequencing input: PBMCs or a T cell subset sorted from them (not recorded which). These TCRs come from a man aged 18 to 29 who had mild COVID-19 (a few samples of this study predate the infection). Cell type and time point are not known.

There are a few counts of this clonotype. The V gene is TRBV7-3, the J gene TRBJ2-7, with TRBD2 as a possible D gene (6 bases). V lost 2 bases and J lost 1, with 12 bases in between. The CDR3 covers 15 residues. Looked up from germline, CDR1 is SGHTA and CDR2 is FQGTGA. The CDR3 DNA reads TGTGCCAGCAGCTTAGAGTCAGCGGGTTCCTACGAGCAGTACTTC. This encodes CASSLESAGSYEQYF.

V usage is TRBV4-3 and J usage is TRBJ1-1; the D is unclear. This CDR3 has 14 residues. Germline loops: CDR1 LGHNA, CDR2 YSLEER. V was pared by 3 bases and J by 1 base, with 9 bases between. CDR3 in DNA: TGCGCCAGCAGCCACCTAGACGGGAACACTGAAGCTTTCTTT. Encoded protein: CASSHLDGNTEAFF.

The J gene is TRBJ2-7, the V gene TRBV7-3; 8 nucleotides agree with TRBD1. Per the germline V gene, CDR1 is SGHTA and CDR2 is FQGTGA. The CDR3 totals 14 residues. After removal of 8 bases from V and 4 bases from J, the junction contained 10 bases not matched to a gene. CDR3 in amino acids: CASPSGTGGYEQYF. The CDR3 nucleotides read TGTGCCAGCCCCTCCGGGACAGGCGGGTACGAGCAGTACTTC.

Concerning this clonotype: A much larger clone lies a single base off, so this may be a read error. V and J are TRBV7-9 and TRBJ2-2, with D perhaps TRBD1 (5 bases). Germline V gives CDR1 SEHNR, CDR2 FQNEAQ (reference sequence). This CDR3 has 10 residues. The CDR3 DNA is TGTGTCAGGGCCGCCGGGGAGCTGTTTTTT. Its protein is CVRAAGELFF.

Details on this clonotype: The junction shows a germline mismatch at one end, possibly a read error. The V call is TRBV13, the J call TRBJ2-7; TRBD2 might be the D (6 bases). CDR1 and CDR2 from the germline V gene are PRHDT and FYEKMQ (reference sequence). The CDR3 has 13 amino acids. The DNA of the CDR3 is TGTGCCAGCAGCTTAGAGAAGAGCCCGGGACTTTTATTC. This codes for CASSLEKSPGLLF.

The gene calls are TRBV21-1 and TRBJ1-2. TRBV21-1 is deemed a pseudogene. The CDR3 spans 12 residues. The CDR3 DNA reads TGTGCCAGCAAGGACGGCCGATGGGGCTACACCTTC. Translation: CASKDGRWGYTF.

This chain connects TRBV29-1 to TRBJ1-4, with TRBD1 matching 7 bases. Unmatched junction bases numbered 7, after V lost 6 bases and J lost 3 bases. Germline V CDR1 and CDR2: SQVTM, ANQGSEA. This CDR3 is 14 amino acids long. The CDR3, as DNA: TGCAGCGTGCAGCCCGGGACAGCTAATGAAAAACTGTTTTTT. Amino acids: CSVQPGTANEKLFF.

V and J are TRBV11-2 and TRBJ2-1, with 12 bases that match TRBD1. V trimming: 5 bases; J trimming: 9 bases; junction bases outside the gene matches: 8. CDR1 and CDR2 (germline): SGHAT, FQNNGV. This CDR3 region has 15 residues. The CDR3: CASSPRGTGGFEQFF. DNA for the CDR3: TGTGCCAGCAGCCCTAGAGGGACAGGGGGCTTTGAGCAGTTCTTC.

V and J are TRBV5-1 and TRBJ1-1; D unclear. V lost 0 bases to trimming and J lost 3 bases, with 12 bases between them. The CDR3 has 15 residues. Germline V gene sequence: CDR1 SGHRS, CDR2 YFSETQ. The DNA of the CDR3 is TGCGCCAGCAGCTTGGCCGGCTTAGGAGACACTGAAGCTTTCTTT. Its translation: CASSLAGLGDTEAFF. The full variable domain, its missing parts supplied by reference TRBV5-1 and TRBJ1-1, is KAGVTQTPRYLIKTRGQQVTLSCSPISGHRSVSWYQQTPGQGLQFLFEYFSETQRNKGNFPGRFSGRQFSNSRSEMNVSTLELGDSALYLCASSLAGLGDTEAFFGQGTRLTVV.

This chain uses TRBV7-8 with TRBJ2-7; 9 bases fit TRBD1. The CDR3 totals 17 residues. CDR1 is SGHVS, CDR2 FQNEAQ, per germline. With V trimmed by 6 bases and J by 8 bases, 20 bases remained unmatched. The CDR3 DNA reads TGTGCCAGCAGTTCAATGGGGACAGGGAGTGGGAATCTAAAGCAGTACTTC. Protein: CASSSMGTGSGNLKQYF.

The chain employs TRBV10-3 and TRBJ2-3; the D gene is possibly TRBD2 (5 bases). Germline loops: CDR1 ENHRY, CDR2 SYGVKD. The germline V and J ends were trimmed by 0 bases and 10 bases, with 8 bases remaining between them. The CDR3 runs 12 residues. The CDR3 protein is CAISESGVPQYF. The DNA for the CDR3 is TGTGCCATCAGTGAGTCCGGGGTTCCGCAGTATTTT.

The CDR3 region has the DNA TGTGCCAGCAGCTTAGGGGGACAGGGATGGGAGACCCAGTACTTC. This translates into CASSLGGQGWETQYF. This chain connects TRBV7-6 to TRBJ2-5; TRBD1 agrees at 9 bases. The CDR3 has 15 amino acids. V trimming: 1 base; J trimming: 5 bases; junction bases outside the gene matches: 5. The germline V gene has CDR1 SGHVS and CDR2 FNYEAQ.

Only a few counts were recorded for this clonotype. The V call is TRBV20-1, the J call TRBJ2-5; the D gene is possibly TRBD2 (6 bases). Trimming cost V 0 bases and J 5 bases, with 13 bases left between them. Germline values: CDR1 DFQATT, CDR2 SNEGSKA (reference sequence). The CDR3 has 14 amino acids. The CDR3 bases are TGCAGTGCTAGAGATCCCTTGGGACTGGAGACCCAGTACTTC. Its protein is CSARDPLGLETQYF.

The V and J genes are TRBV6-1 and TRBJ2-7; D possibly corresponds to TRBD1 (6 bases). Germline CDR1 reads MNHNS; CDR2 reads SASEGT. The germline V and J ends were trimmed by 7 bases and 5 bases, with 21 bases remaining between them. There are 15 residues in the CDR3. CDR3 amino acids: CASNQGWAGANEQYV. CDR3 DNA sequence: TGTGCCAGCAATCAAGGGTGGGCAGGGGCTAACGAGCAGTACGTC.

This clonotype was seen a handful of times. The V call is TRBV4-1, the J call TRBJ1-2; 10 bases match TRBD1. The J segment lost 3 bases and the V segment lost 3 bases, leaving 7 bases of the junction unmatched. CDR1 and CDR2 (germline): MGHRA, YSYEKL. CDR3 length: 16 amino acids. CDR3 bases: TGCGCCAGCAGCCATATGAGGACAGGGGGAGACTATGGCTACACCTTC. It yields the protein CASSHMRTGGDYGYTF.

This chain joins TRBV15 and TRBJ1-4, with a possible D match to TRBD1 (6 bases). Trimming removed 0 bases at V and 6 bases at J, with 11 bases between. CDR3 length: 15 amino acids. CDR1 and CDR2 (germline): LNHNV, YYDKDF (reference sequence). Here the CDR3 DNA reads TGTGCCACCAGCAGAGATCGCAGGGGTCATGAAAAACTGTTTTTT. Amino acids: CATSRDRRGHEKLFF. The variable domain in full, with the rest retrieved from reference TRBV15 and TRBJ1-4, is DAMVIQNPRYQVTQFGKPVTLSCSQTLNHNVMYWYQQKSSQAPKLLFHYYDKDFNNEADTPDNFQSRRPNTSFCFLDIRSPGLGDTAMYLCATSRDRRGHEKLFFGSGTQLSVL.

This clonotype was detected a few times. This sequence joins TRBV4-2 and TRBJ2-7; 9 bases align to TRBD2. Trimming at V came to 1 base and at J to 6 bases, leaving 4 bases not matched to a gene. Germline CDR1 is LGHNA and CDR2 is YNFKEQ. The CDR3 is made up of 14 amino acids. As DNA, the CDR3 is TGTGCCAGCAGCCAAGTGGCGGGGGGGCCCGAGCAGTACTTC. Translation: CASSQVAGGPEQYF.

This clonotype was picked up a small number of times. CDR3 amino acids: CASSSPGNSNTGELFF. As DNA, the CDR3 is TGTGCCAGCAGCTCCCCCGGGAACTCGAACACCGGGGAGCTGTTTTTT. The rearrangement links TRBV7-9 to TRBJ2-2; possibly TRBD2 for D (5 bases). V lost 4 bases, J lost 0 bases, and 12 bases lay in between. Germline V gene data show CDR1 as SEHNR and CDR2 as FQNEAQ (reference sequence). CDR3 size: 16 residues.

The chain recombines TRBV20-1 with TRBJ2-5, with D hard to call. V lost 6 bases and J lost 2, with 10 bases in between. CDR1 DFQATT and CDR2 SNEGSKA come from the germline V gene (reference sequence). The CDR3 has 12 residues. The CDR3 here is CSAPRNQETQYF. CDR3 bases: TGCAGTGCGCCGAGGAATCAAGAGACCCAGTACTTC.

This clonotype was detected only a few times. The chain employs TRBV4-2 and TRBJ2-4; 8 bases line up with TRBD1. CDR1 and CDR2 (germline): LGHNA, YNFKEQ. V lost 5 bases and J lost 0; bases outside the gene matches: 9. The length of the CDR3 is 17 residues. CDR3 sequence (DNA): TGTGCCAGCAGCACCTTGACAGGGGCACTAGCCAAAAACATTCAGTACTTC. It yields the protein CASSTLTGALAKNIQYF.

This sequence joins TRBV2 and TRBJ1-5; a possible D gene is TRBD1 (5 bases). Germline CDR1 and CDR2: SNHLY and FYNNEI. The CDR3 covers 15 residues. Trimming removed 4 bases at V and 1 base at J, with 11 bases between. The chain's CDR3 is CASSVGPASNQPQHF. The CDR3 coding sequence is TGTGCCAGCAGTGTGGGGCCCGCAAGCAATCAGCCCCAGCATTTT.

This sequence joins TRBV11-2 and TRBJ1-4; TRBD1 is a possible D gene (6 bases). Trimming left V 5 bases short and J 1 base short, with 11 bases between. The length of the CDR3 is 15 residues. From germline, CDR1 is SGHAT and CDR2 FQNNGV. The DNA of the CDR3 is TGTGCCAGCAGCCATTTCAGGGGAACTAATGAAAAACTGTTTTTT. Its translation: CASSHFRGTNEKLFF.

This chain joins TRBV7-3 and TRBJ2-3, with D possibly being TRBD1 (5 bases). Germline loops: CDR1 SGHTA, CDR2 FQGTGA. The CDR3 consists of 15 residues. V shed 2 bases and J shed 0 bases, with 9 bases lying between them. CDR3: CASSLGALSTDTQYF. As DNA, the CDR3 is TGTGCCAGCAGCTTAGGGGCCCTCAGCACAGATACGCAGTATTTT. The complete variable domain, with remaining parts taken from reference TRBV7-3 and TRBJ2-3, reads GAGVSQTPSNKVTEKGKYVELRCDPISGHTALYWYRQSLGQGPEFLIYFQGTGAADDSGLPNDRFFAVRPEGSVSTLKIQRTERGDSAVYLCASSLGALSTDTQYFGPGTRLTVL.

The gene calls are TRBV5-4 and TRBJ2-3; TRBD2 might be the D (6 bases). Trimming left V 4 bases short and J 5 bases short, with 20 bases between. Germline V gene data show CDR1 as SGHNT and CDR2 as YYREEE (reference sequence). The CDR3 is 16 amino acids. The CDR3 region is CASSGGGRGVGDTQYF. As DNA, the CDR3 is TGTGCCAGCAGCGGCGGCGGGCGGGGAGTTGGAGATACGCAGTATTTT.

This clonotype was counted only a few times. V gene TRBV7-9 combines with J gene TRBJ1-6, with D possibly being TRBD1 (6 bases). The CDR3 has 15 residues. V was clipped by 2 bases and J by 10 bases, with 15 bases between them. From germline, CDR1 is SEHNR and CDR2 FQNEAQ (reference sequence). DNA for the CDR3: TGTGCCAGCAGCTTACGTTCACAGGGCAACTCACCCCTCCACTTT. Translated: CASSLRSQGNSPLHF. The full variable domain, in which reference TRBV7-9 and TRBJ1-6 provide the parts outside the CDR3, is DTGVSQNPRHKITKRGQNVTFRCDPISEHNRLYWYRQTLGQGPEFLTYFQNEAQLEKSRLLSDRFSAERPKGSFSTLEIQRTEQGDSAMYLCASSLRSQGNSPLHFGNGTRLTVT.

A few counts support this clonotype. This sequence joins TRBV27 and TRBJ2-4, with D possibly matching TRBD2 (6 bases). CDR1 is MNHEY and CDR2 is SMNVEV in the germline V gene (reference sequence). This CDR3 has 15 amino acids. V was shortened by 7 bases and J by 0 bases, with 13 bases between the two germline ends. The CDR3 loop reads CASTPVGGAKNIQYF. CDR3 coding DNA: TGTGCCAGCACTCCGGTGGGGGGAGCCAAAAACATTCAGTACTTC.